These 17 T cell receptor beta chains share one sample of origin, sequenced in a study of blood T cell repertoires in COVID-19. Clones were read by immunoSEQ multiplex PCR, and TCRdb kept only the in-frame ones, dropping some. The top ten clones hold approximately 8% of a sample with about 200,000 clones, around 92% of them seen once. Sequenced input: PBMCs or T cells enriched from blood (not recorded which). These receptors were collected from a woman between 18 and 29 years old who had recovered from COVID-19.

In its sample, this clone was seen once. The chain uses TRBV27 and TRBJ2-7, with 11 bases fitting TRBD1. V shed 4 bases and J 6 bases; nucleotides not matched to a gene: 11. CDR1 and CDR2 (germline): MNHEY, SMNVEV (reference sequence). The CDR3 consists of 16 residues. In nucleotides, the CDR3 is TGTGCCAGCAGTTGGGAGCTCGGGACAGGGGGAACCGAGCAGTACTTC. Translation: CASSWELGTGGTEQYF.

This sequence joins TRBV10-3 and TRBJ2-7, with TRBD2 matching 8 bases. V was clipped by 3 bases and J by 3 bases; unmatched bases: 7. The germline CDR1 and CDR2 sequences are ENHRY and SYGVKD. This CDR3 spans 15 amino acids. In DNA form, the CDR3 reads TGTGCCATCAGTGAATGGAAGCGGGGGATCTACGAGCAGTACTTC. It translates to CAISEWKRGIYEQYF.

V gene TRBV24-1 combines with J gene TRBJ2-2; 14 bases are a match to TRBD2. The CDR3 sequence is 23 residues long. Germline V gene sequence: CDR1 KGHDR, CDR2 SFDVKD. After removal of 5 bases from V and 8 bases from J, the junction contained 27 bases not matched to a gene. The CDR3 is CATSATEGTSGGQTLNQLGELFF. The DNA of the CDR3 is TGTGCCACCAGTGCCACGGAGGGGACTAGCGGGGGTCAAACTTTAAATCAGTTGGGGGAGCTGTTTTTT.

The chain has TRBV28 and TRBJ1-1; maybe TRBD1 (6 bases). V lost 4 bases, J lost 1 base, and 10 bases lay in between. This CDR3 comprises 14 residues. Germline CDR1 is MDHEN and CDR2 is SYDVKM. CDR3 amino acids: CASSSGQKNTEAFF. CDR3 DNA sequence: TGTGCCAGCAGTTCGGGACAAAAGAACACTGAAGCTTTCTTT.

The chain is built from TRBV10-1 and TRBJ2-1; the match to TRBD1 covers 9 bases. CDR3 length: 12 residues. Germline trimming cut 8 bases from V and 8 bases from J; bases unmatched to any gene: 4. From germline, CDR1 is WNHNN and CDR2 SYGVQD (reference sequence). CDR3: CASGDREHEQFF. The DNA of the CDR3 is TGCGCCAGCGGGGACAGGGAACATGAGCAGTTCTTC.

The chain is built from TRBV7-9 and TRBJ1-6; 8 nucleotides align to TRBD1. Germline loops: CDR1 SEHNR, CDR2 FQNEAQ (reference sequence). The CDR3 has 16 residues. With 2 bases clipped from V and 9 bases from J, the junction kept 9 bases outside the gene matches. The CDR3, as DNA: TGTGCCAGCAGCTTAACGTCAGGGGGCATAGGTTCACCCCTCCACTTT. Amino acid sequence: CASSLTSGGIGSPLHF.

This chain connects TRBV4-1 to TRBJ2-7, with a tentative D call TRBD1 (6 bases). Germline CDR1 reads MGHRA; CDR2 reads YSYEKL. Trimming took 1 base from V and 2 from J, leaving 12 bases between them. The CDR3 extends over 15 amino acids. The CDR3 nucleotides are TGCGCCAGCAGCCAAGGGGGCAGGGACACCTACGAGCAGTACTTC. The encoded protein is CASSQGGRDTYEQYF.

The chain couples TRBV19 to TRBJ1-3, with D uncertain. Germline loops: CDR1 LNHDA, CDR2 SQIVND (reference sequence). Trimming took 3 bases from V and 1 from J, leaving 19 bases between them. The CDR3 runs 18 residues. In DNA, the CDR3 is TGTGCCAGTAGTATGGCTTTGGTGTCCAAGCGATCTGGAAACACCATATATTTT. Its translation: CASSMALVSKRSGNTIYF.

V and J are TRBV5-1 and TRBJ1-1; D unresolved. V gave up 0 bases and J gave up 6 bases, with 12 bases separating them. The germline gives CDR1 SGHRS, CDR2 YFSETQ. CDR3 size: 14 residues. The CDR3 DNA follows: TGCGCCAGCAGCTTGGACCGGGTCTTACCTGAAGCTTTCTTT. As protein: CASSLDRVLPEAFF.

This chain uses TRBV2 with TRBJ2-5; 7 bases align to TRBD2. This CDR3 has 15 residues. Trimming cost V 4 bases and J 4 bases; bases outside gene matches: 9. Germline V lookup: CDR1 SNHLY, CDR2 FYNNEI. CDR3 in DNA: TGTGCCAGCAGTGTCTCCCCGGGGGGAGTAGAGACCCAGTACTTC. It is translated as CASSVSPGGVETQYF. The whole variable domain, remainder taken from reference TRBV2 and TRBJ2-5, is EPEVTQTPSHQVTQMGQEVILRCVPISNHLYFYWYRQILGQKVEFLVSFYNNEISEKSEIFDDQFSVERPDGSNFTLKIRSTKLEDSAMYFCASSVSPGGVETQYFGPGTRLLVL.

The chain has TRBV11-2 and TRBJ1-6; D possibly corresponds to TRBD1 (5 bases). This CDR3 has 14 amino acids. V dropped 6 bases and J dropped 8 bases, with 14 bases sitting between them. The germline V gene has CDR1 SGHAT and CDR2 FQNNGV. The DNA of the CDR3 is TGTGCCAGCAGTAGGGAAGGGGACTATTCACCCCTCCACTTT. It yields the protein CASSREGDYSPLHF.

The CDR3 bases are TGTGCCAGCAGCCTTACTTCGATGGGGCGTGAAAAACTGTTTTTT. Residues: CASSLTSMGREKLFF. J is TRBJ1-4 and V is TRBV6-5, with D maybe TRBD1 (5 bases). Germline CDR1 and CDR2: MNHEY and SVGAGI. The V and J ends lost 6 bases and 7 bases respectively, with 18 bases between them. The CDR3 contains 15 residues.

This chain connects TRBV6-5 to TRBJ1-5; 11 bases map to TRBD1. Trimming removed 5 bases from V and 3 bases from J; junction bases left unmatched: 3. The CDR3 is 15 residues long. Germline CDR1 and CDR2: MNHEY and SVGAGI. CDR3 residues: CASSRTGGFNQPQHF. The CDR3 region has the DNA TGTGCCAGCAGTCGGACAGGGGGCTTCAATCAGCCCCAGCATTTT.

This clone turned up a few times. The rearrangement joins TRBV3-1 (or the pseudogene TRBV3-2) to TRBJ1-2; D is ambiguous. The CDR3 extends over 14 amino acids. V shed 2 bases and J shed 8 bases, with 15 bases lying between them. Germline loops: CDR1 LGHDT, CDR2 YNNKEL (reference sequence). CDR3 amino acids: CASSQNQAGDGYTF. CDR3 nucleotides: TGTGCCAGCAGCCAAAATCAGGCCGGCGACGGCTACACCTTC.

A single count supports this clone. The V call is TRBV5-4, the J call TRBJ1-1, with TRBD1 identical over 7 bases. The CDR3 is 15 residues long. CDR1 and CDR2 (germline): SGHNT, YYREEE (reference sequence). Trimming cost V 6 bases and J 1 base; bases outside gene matches: 9. CDR3 coding DNA: TGTGCCAGCACCCATCAGGGGGACTCGAACACTGAAGCTTTCTTT. It specifies CASTHQGDSNTEAFF.

This chain links TRBV19 with TRBJ2-2; D may be TRBD2 (7 bases). Germline CDR1 reads LNHDA; CDR2 reads SQIVND (reference sequence). This CDR3 comprises 15 residues. The V gene lost 5 bases and the J gene lost 5 bases, with 15 bases spanning the gap. The DNA of the CDR3 is TGTGCCAGTAGTTCTGGCGGGGGCGGGACCGGGGAGCTGTTTTTT. Its protein product is CASSSGGGGTGELFF.

V usage is TRBV29-1 and J usage is TRBJ2-7; D is ambiguous. Per the germline V gene, CDR1 is SQVTM and CDR2 is ANQGSEA. Trimming removed 4 bases from V and 3 bases from J, with 13 bases in between. The CDR3 runs to 13 residues. CDR3 loop: CSVGPRHFYEQYF. The CDR3 nucleotides read TGCAGCGTTGGGCCTCGACACTTCTACGAGCAGTACTTC.